This T cell receptor (beta chain) stems from a study of shared clonotypes between healthy human individuals. Method: immunoSEQ multiplex PCR; TCRdb's copy keeps in-frame clones and lacks some. Here the sample spans 650,000 to 800,000 clones, about 91% being singletons. Naive CD8 cells lacked CD45RO and underwent positive selection for CCR7, leaving out terminally differentiated effector memory CD45RA+ cells. V shed 4 bases, J shed 5 bases, and the junction held 10 bases outside the gene matches. This CDR3 spans 16 amino acids. Germline CDR1 MNHEY, CDR2 SMNVEV (reference sequence). The chain couples TRBV27 to TRBJ2-1, with 8 bases identical to TRBD2. This clonotype originated in a man in his thirties or forties in good health. What was sequenced was naive CD8+ T cells sorted from blood. The CDR3: CASSSQTSARNNEQFF. CDR3 DNA sequence: TGTGCCAGCAGTTCACAGACTAGCGCAAGAAACAATGAGCAGTTCTTC.